The 29 T cell receptor beta chains below all came from one sample that was sequenced in a study of T-cell memory formation after mild COVID-19. TCRdb itself ran the 5' RACE reads through MiXCR, one entry per CDR3 protein. Among hundreds of thousands of distinct CDR3 sequences listed, about 22% were seen once. The sequenced sample was PBMCs or a T cell subset sorted from them (not recorded which). These receptors originate from an adult woman who had mild COVID-19 (a few samples of this study predate the infection). Cell type and time point are not known.

This clonotype was seen many times. This chain links TRBV12-3 or TRBV12-4 with TRBJ2-1, with D maybe TRBD2 (6 bases). The CDR3 totals 16 residues. Trimming took 5 bases from V and 0 from J, leaving 14 bases between them. In DNA form, the CDR3 reads TGTGCCAGCAGTCCTAGGAGCGGGTCCTCCTACAATGAGCAGTTCTTC. Residues: CASSPRSGSSYNEQFF.

This clonotype came up a few times. The V gene is TRBV7-6, the J gene TRBJ2-7; a possible D gene is TRBD2 (6 bases). CDR1 and CDR2 from the germline V gene are SGHVS and FNYEAQ. V shed 5 bases and J shed 5 bases, with 19 bases lying between them. The CDR3 is made up of 15 amino acids. The CDR3 DNA reads as TGTGCCAGCAGCGCGGGACTCTCTATCGGTCACGAGCAGTACTTC. This gives the protein CASSAGLSIGHEQYF. The full variable domain, rest sourced from reference TRBV7-6 and TRBJ2-7, is GAGVSQSPRYKVTKRGQDVALRCDPISGHVSLYWYRQALGQGPEFLTYFNYEAQQDKSGLPNDRFSAERPEGSISTLTIQRTEQRDSAMYRCASSAGLSIGHEQYFGPGTRLTVT.

The J gene is TRBJ2-1, the V gene TRBV20-1; 13 nucleotides align to TRBD2. Per germline, CDR1 DFQATT and CDR2 SNEGSKA (reference sequence). This CDR3 has 16 residues. The V gene end was trimmed by 7 bases and the J gene end by 2 bases; junction bases not matched to a gene: 8. The chain's CDR3 is CSVSRTSGGTYNEQFF. The CDR3 DNA follows: TGCAGTGTCTCGAGGACTAGCGGGGGCACCTACAATGAGCAGTTCTTC.

Only a few counts were recorded for this clonotype. The chain employs TRBV6-4 and TRBJ2-1, with 11 bases fitting TRBD1. CDR3 length: 15 amino acids. CDR1 and CDR2 (germline): MRHNA, SNTAGT. After removal of 5 bases from V and 6 bases from J, the junction contained 6 bases not matched to a gene. The CDR3 DNA reads TGTGCCAGCAGTTTAACCGGGACAGGGGGCAATGAGCAGTTCTTC. It codes for CASSLTGTGGNEQFF.

The genes are TRBV7-9 and TRBJ2-7; D not certain. CDR3 length equals 13 residues. V lost 4 bases and J lost 2, with 9 bases in between. Germline lookup yields CDR1 SEHNR and CDR2 FQNEAQ (reference sequence). The CDR3 DNA reads TGTGCCAGCAGCTCCGTGGATACCTACGAGCAGTACTTC. Its protein is CASSSVDTYEQYF.

This clonotype was observed a handful of times. V and J are TRBV18 and TRBJ1-1; the D gene is possibly TRBD1 (6 bases). The CDR3 is 15 amino acids. Germline CDR1 is KGHSH and CDR2 is LQKENI. The V end lost 6 bases, the J end lost 6 bases, and 20 bases lay between the germline ends. The CDR3 loop is CASSPGVQGRAEAFF. CDR3 in DNA: TGTGCCAGCTCCCCCGGGGTACAGGGAAGAGCTGAAGCTTTCTTT.

The genes are TRBV3-1 and TRBJ1-1; 7 nucleotides line up with TRBD1. After removal of 5 bases from V and 6 bases from J, the junction contained 12 bases not matched to a gene. Per the germline V gene, CDR1 is LGHDT and CDR2 is YNNKEL (reference sequence). This CDR3 is built from 15 residues. The CDR3 sequence: CASSTATLQGAEAFF. The CDR3 DNA reads TGTGCCAGCAGCACCGCCACCCTGCAGGGGGCTGAAGCTTTCTTT. Based on the CDR3 plus reference TRBV3-1 and TRBJ1-1, the full variable domain is DTAVSQTPKYLVTQMGNDKSIKCEQNLGHDTMYWYKQDSKKFLKIMFSYNNKELIINETVPNRFSPKSPDKAHLNLHINSLELGDSAVYFCASSTATLQGAEAFFGQGTRLTVV.

This clonotype showed up many times. The J gene is TRBJ2-3, the V gene TRBV9; D uncertain. CDR3 length: 11 residues. From germline, CDR1 is SGDLS and CDR2 YYNGEE. V lost 0 bases, J lost 5 bases, and 1 base lay in between. In DNA form, the CDR3 reads TGTGCCAGCAGCGTAGGAGATACGCAGTATTTT. It encodes CASSVGDTQYF.

This chain joins TRBV18 and TRBJ2-1; 7 bases are a match to TRBD2. Trimming removed 1 base from V and 10 bases from J; junction bases left unmatched: 1. The CDR3 is made up of 12 amino acids. The germline CDR1 and CDR2 sequences are KGHSH and LQKENI. CDR3 sequence: CASSPRSGEQFF. CDR3 nucleotide sequence: TGTGCCAGCTCACCACGTAGCGGGGAGCAGTTCTTC.

The CDR3 sequence: CASSVGGADTQYF. For the CDR3, the DNA is TGTGCCAGCAGCGTCGGGGGCGCAGATACGCAGTATTTT. The chain links TRBV9 to TRBJ2-3; D is tentatively TRBD1 or TRBD2 (6 bases each). Trimming took 2 bases from V and 4 from J, leaving 8 bases between them. The CDR3 consists of 13 residues. Germline V gene lookup returns CDR1 SGDLS and CDR2 YYNGEE.

J is TRBJ1-2 and V is TRBV6-5; D is uncertain. V was cut by 0 bases and J by 1 base, with 6 bases left in between. CDR1 is MNHEY, CDR2 SVGAGI, per germline. The CDR3 covers 14 residues. The CDR3 coding sequence is TGTGCCAGCAGTTACTCGAGCAGTAACTATGGCTACACCTTC. Translation: CASSYSSSNYGYTF.

The rearrangement uses TRBV20-1 and TRBJ2-1; 7 nucleotides align to TRBD1. Germline loops: CDR1 DFQATT, CDR2 SNEGSKA (reference sequence). The CDR3 consists of 10 residues. V shed 6 bases, J shed 9 bases, and the junction held 2 bases outside the gene matches. The CDR3 loop reads CSAPGGEQFF. The CDR3 DNA sequence: TGCAGTGCGCCAGGGGGTGAGCAGTTCTTC.

The chain links TRBV4-1 to TRBJ1-5, with D hard to call. V lost 0 bases, J lost 4 bases, and 1 base lay in between. From germline, CDR1 is MGHRA and CDR2 YSYEKL. The CDR3 runs 12 residues. CDR3 in DNA: TGCGCCAGCAGCCAAGAAAATCAGCCCCAGCATTTT. It yields the protein CASSQENQPQHF.

This clonotype was seen more than once but under ten times. This chain uses TRBV20-1 with TRBJ1-5; 9 positions agree with TRBD1. Germline CDR1 reads DFQATT; CDR2 reads SNEGSKA (reference sequence). The CDR3 runs to 16 residues. The V segment lost 5 bases and the J segment 4 bases; nucleotides outside the gene matches: 12. CDR3 DNA sequence: TGCAGTGCTCCCCCGGAGGGTGGGACAGGGAATCAGCCCCAGCATTTT. Translated, it gives CSAPPEGGTGNQPQHF.

This clonotype was detected a few times. This chain joins TRBV19 and TRBJ1-2; 8 bases are shared with TRBD1. The V gene end was trimmed by 5 bases and the J gene end by 7 bases; junction bases not matched to a gene: 9. Germline values: CDR1 LNHDA, CDR2 SQIVND (reference sequence). This CDR3 contains 14 residues. CDR3 sequence (DNA): TGTGCCAGTAGTGTCTCGACAGGGGCGGGTGGCTACACCTTC. Translation gives CASSVSTGAGGYTF.

The genes are TRBV3-1 and TRBJ2-1, with a possible D match to TRBD2 (5 bases). V lost 4 bases and J 5 bases, leaving 9 bases between the germline ends. This CDR3 has 13 amino acids. The germline V gene has CDR1 LGHDT and CDR2 YNNKEL (reference sequence). The CDR3 nucleotides read TGTGCCAGCAGCCGAGGGTGGGACAATGAGCAGTTCTTC. This translates into CASSRGWDNEQFF.

CDR3 in DNA: TGTGCCAGCACCTCGGACAGCTCGTTATACTATGGCTACACCTTC. Translating it yields CASTSDSSLYYGYTF. V is TRBV9 and J is TRBJ1-2; possible D gene TRBD1, 6 bases. The V gene lost 6 bases and the J gene lost 3 bases, with 18 bases spanning the gap. Per the germline V gene, CDR1 is SGDLS and CDR2 is YYNGEE. CDR3 size: 15 residues.

This clonotype was detected only a few times. The rearrangement joins TRBV7-6 to TRBJ1-2; a weak D match, TRBD1 (6 bases). The CDR3 length is 13 residues. The germline V gene has CDR1 SGHVS and CDR2 FNYEAQ. V shed 5 bases and J shed 8 bases, with 15 bases lying between them. This chain's CDR3 is CASSLTGTEGYTF. The DNA for the CDR3 is TGTGCCAGCAGCCTTACAGGGACGGAAGGCTACACCTTC.

The rearrangement uses TRBV6-5 and TRBJ1-1; D remains ambiguous. The CDR3 contains 15 residues. Trimming shortened V by 0 bases and J by 3 bases, and 11 bases separated the two germline ends. Germline assignment: CDR1 MNHEY and CDR2 SVGAGI. CDR3 sequence (DNA): TGTGCCAGCAGTTACTCGATGGTAAGCGACACTGAAGCTTTCTTT. Protein product: CASSYSMVSDTEAFF.

This chain joins TRBV29-1 and TRBJ2-5, with D possibly matching TRBD1 (6 bases). V lost 5 bases and J 5 bases, leaving 15 bases between the germline ends. Germline V gene data show CDR1 as SQVTM and CDR2 as ANQGSEA. The CDR3 is 13 residues long. CDR3 nucleotide sequence: TGCAGCGTTCATTCAACAGGGCGGGAGACCCAGTACTTC. It yields the protein CSVHSTGRETQYF.

This chain uses TRBV6-2 or TRBV6-3 with TRBJ2-7; 9 bases fit TRBD1. The CDR3 loop spans 12 amino acids. Germline V lookup: CDR1 MNHEY, CDR2 SVGEGT. V shed 8 bases, J shed 2 bases, and the junction held 1 base outside the gene matches. The CDR3 DNA follows: TGTGCCAGCGGACAGGGGACCTACGAGCAGTACTTC. Encoded protein: CASGQGTYEQYF.

The genes are TRBV7-3 and TRBJ2-5; D remains unclear. V shed 3 bases and J shed 3 bases, with 11 bases lying between them. The CDR3 runs 14 residues. Germline V gene data show CDR1 as SGHTA and CDR2 as FQGTGA. The CDR3 nucleotides read TGTGCCAGCAGCTTGGGAAGGGATGAAGAGACCCAGTACTTC. The encoded protein is CASSLGRDEETQYF.

This sequence joins TRBV3-1 and TRBJ2-3, with 9 bases lining up with TRBD1. With V trimmed by 4 bases and J by 6 bases, 11 bases remained unmatched. The length of the CDR3 is 16 residues. CDR1 and CDR2 from the germline V gene are LGHDT and YNNKEL (reference sequence). The CDR3 bases are TGTGCCAGCAGCCCACAACAACAGGGGGCGCGGGATACGCAGTATTTT. Its translation is CASSPQQQGARDTQYF.

The chain has TRBV24-1 and TRBJ2-1; 9 positions agree with TRBD2. With 3 bases clipped from V and 7 bases from J, the junction kept 6 bases outside the gene matches. The germline gives CDR1 KGHDR, CDR2 SFDVKD. The CDR3 is 15 amino acids. The CDR3 bases are TGTGCCACCAGTGATATAGCGGGAGTCTATAATGAGCAGTTCTTC. This encodes CATSDIAGVYNEQFF.

CDR3 sequence: CSARGSIDYEQYF. For the CDR3, the DNA is TGCAGTGCTAGAGGTTCCATAGACTACGAGCAGTACTTC. The V and J genes are TRBV20-1 and TRBJ2-7, with D hard to call. Deletions cut 1 base from V and 3 bases from J, with 10 bases between. This CDR3 has 13 amino acids. The germline V gene has CDR1 DFQATT and CDR2 SNEGSKA (reference sequence).

Only a few counts were recorded for this clonotype. CDR3 nucleotide sequence: TGTGCCAGCAGGGGACAGGGTAACGAGCAGTACTTC. This encodes CASRGQGNEQYF. This sequence joins TRBV12-3 or TRBV12-4 and TRBJ2-7; 9 nucleotides agree with TRBD1. J lost 5 bases, V lost 6 bases, and 2 bases had no gene match. The CDR3 contains 12 residues.

The genes are TRBV4-3 and TRBJ2-7; D unclear. Germline V gene data show CDR1 as LGHNA and CDR2 as YSLEER. The CDR3 sequence is 16 residues long. V shed 1 base and J shed 2 bases, with 15 bases lying between them. CDR3 coding DNA: TGCGCCAGCAGCCAAGTCTGGGCCACCCCGACCTACGAGCAGTACTTC. Translation gives CASSQVWATPTYEQYF.

This clonotype was found a few times. This chain joins TRBV5-1 and TRBJ2-7, with D unresolved. V was cut by 3 bases and J by 0 bases, with 10 bases left in between. The germline V gene encodes CDR1 SGHRS and CDR2 YFSETQ. CDR3 length: 14 residues. The CDR3 loop is CASSSQDSSYEQYF. CDR3 nucleotide sequence: TGCGCCAGCAGCTCGCAGGATTCCTCCTACGAGCAGTACTTC.

This clonotype was observed a handful of times. This chain joins TRBV5-1 and TRBJ2-3; 8 nucleotides agree with TRBD1. The ends lost 0 bases at V and 4 bases at J; junction bases unmatched: 4. The CDR3 totals 15 residues. The germline V gene encodes CDR1 SGHRS and CDR2 YFSETQ. CDR3 sequence: CASSLESGGADTQYF. CDR3 bases: TGCGCCAGCAGCTTGGAGTCAGGGGGCGCAGATACGCAGTATTTT.